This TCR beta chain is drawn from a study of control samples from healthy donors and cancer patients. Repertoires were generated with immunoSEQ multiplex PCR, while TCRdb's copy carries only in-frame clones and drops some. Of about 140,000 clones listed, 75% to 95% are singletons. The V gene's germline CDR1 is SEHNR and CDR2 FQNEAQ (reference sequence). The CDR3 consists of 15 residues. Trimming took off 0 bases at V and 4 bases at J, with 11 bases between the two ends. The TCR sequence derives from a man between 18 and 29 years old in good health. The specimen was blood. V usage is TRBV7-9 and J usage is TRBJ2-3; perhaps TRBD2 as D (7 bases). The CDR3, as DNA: TGTGCCAGCAGCTTAGCGGGGGGGCTGGCAGATACGCAGTATTTT. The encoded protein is CASSLAGGLADTQYF.